A selection of T cell receptor beta chains follows, all from one sample in a study of Ad26.COV2.S vaccination and SARS-CoV-2 variants. Method: immunoSEQ multiplex PCR; TCRdb's copy keeps in-frame clones and lacks some. The sample has roughly 350,000 clones; roughly 90% are singletons. Sequencing was performed on peripheral blood, taken in a trial of Ad26.COV2.S vaccine versus placebo. Source of these receptors: a person between 18 and 60 years old who received the Ad26.COV2.S COVID-19 vaccine or a placebo. Each CDR3 is given without its conserved first and last residue. A D gene is named only where the DNA matches it firmly.

V gene | D gene | CDR3 protein
TRBV4-2 | TRBD1 | ASSEGQLSYNEKLF
TRBV2 | TRBD2 | ASSGGTLAGGEQY
TRBV4-3 | - | ASSQGRTGPYEQY
TRBV5-6 | TRBD1 | ASSFPRGRGTEAF
TRBV4-1 | TRBD1 | ASSQGTGGNQPQH
TRBV28 | - | ASSQGYYEQY
TRBV11-2 | - | ASRNYLWTGELF
TRBV7-2 | TRBD1 | ASSTAGTGGTSYNEQF
TRBV5-1 | - | ASSLGLTGAESIQY
TRBV7-2 | - | ASSRTAQEQPQH
TRBV15 | TRBD1 | ATSWDRGLEKLF
TRBV29-1 | TRBD2 | SVEDPYGAGNTDTQY
TRBV5-6 | TRBD1 | ASSLGQGLNEQY
TRBV10-3 | - | ATEEMGEQY
TRBV19 | - | ASHRPGAYDGYT
TRBV20-1 | TRBD1 | SGTGVYGYT
TRBV28 | - | ASSLVQYSNQPQH
TRBV2 | - | ASPGNGYT
TRBV10-3 | - | AISWGNGNLNTEAF
TRBV7-2 | TRBD1 | ASSRDRDNEQF
TRBV19 | - | ASRNRPLGRITEAF
TRBV27 | - | ASRGPLH
TRBV28 | - | ASSLRGVQAF
TRBV7-8 | TRBD2 | ASSLGEGGTTDTQY
TRBV11-3 | TRBD1 | ASSLEFGTGSTGELF
TRBV7-2 | - | ASSLVQGLDYGYT
TRBV6-2/TRBV6-3 | - | ASSYGGSSTDTQY
TRBV5-1 | TRBD2 | ASKVTSGSPDTQY
TRBV9 | - | ASSVALARSDEQF
TRBV5-5 | - | ASSFLDGYTDTQY
TRBV5-8 | TRBD2 | ASLTSGASNEQF
TRBV9 | TRBD1 | ASSVTGGSSYNEQF
TRBV19 | TRBD1 | ASSLGTGKYEQY
TRBV19 | - | ASSSQGAGDEQY
TRBV12-3/TRBV12-4 | - | ASSRLYEQY
TRBV5-6 | TRBD1 | ASSPRDRAYEQY
TRBV9 | - | ASSVGGRALNEKLF
TRBV5-3 | - | ARSPLNYGYT
TRBV3-1/TRBV3-2 | - | ASSQDQGRPSYNEQF
TRBV4-1 | - | ASRRLTGITDTQY
TRBV25-1 | - | ASSEFNTNYGYT
TRBV30 | TRBD1 | AWSSTGTANNEQF
TRBV28 | - | ASSLSGGAGANVLT
TRBV10-3 | - | AMARGGTDTQY
TRBV27 | - | ASSFHRDTFTLH